These 20 T cell receptor beta chains came from one sample sequenced in a study of blood T cells in healthy people across ages. It was with a sample-barcoded 5' primer and a J-beta primer mix that a second PCR of roughly 6 to 12 cycles was run. TCRdb ran MiXCR on the 5' RACE reads and lists one entry per CDR3 protein. This repertoire shows 1.2 million to 1.5 million distinct CDR3 sequences, approximately 60% found once; its top ten account for about 6.3%. Specimen: blood. The receptors come from a man aged 18 to 35 in good health.

The chain links TRBV5-1 to TRBJ2-7; D is ambiguous. The germline V gene has CDR1 SGHRS and CDR2 YFSETQ. This CDR3 is built from 15 residues. The V end lost 0 bases, the J end lost 3 bases, and 13 bases lay between the germline ends. The CDR3, as DNA: TGCGCCAGCAGCTTGGTAGGTAGTTCGGGCTACGAGCAGTACTTC. It translates to CASSLVGSSGYEQYF.

V and J are TRBV2 and TRBJ2-1; TRBD1 matches at 9 bases. CDR3 length: 13 amino acids. CDR1 and CDR2 from the germline V gene are SNHLY and FYNNEI. The trim removed 6 bases at V and 8 bases at J, leaving 5 bases unmatched. The CDR3 DNA follows: TGTGCCAGCAGCGGGACAGGGTACCATGAGCAGTTCTTC. It is translated as CASSGTGYHEQFF.

In this sample, this clonotype turned up a few times. The genes are TRBV3-1 and TRBJ2-7; D might be TRBD2 (6 bases). This CDR3 has 15 amino acids. CDR1 and CDR2 from the germline V gene are LGHDT and YNNKEL (reference sequence). The ends were cut back, 5 bases at V and 4 bases at J, with 18 bases in the middle. The CDR3 here is CASSGSGYSSYEQYF. The CDR3 bases are TGTGCCAGCAGCGGTAGCGGATATTCATCTTACGAGCAGTACTTC.

V is TRBV7-2 and J is TRBJ2-7; D might be TRBD1 or TRBD2, each matching 5 bases. V dropped 2 bases and J dropped 7 bases, with 9 bases sitting between them. CDR1 and CDR2 (germline): SGHTA, FQGNSA. CDR3 length equals 12 residues. The CDR3 spells CASSLRDREQYF. Here the CDR3 DNA reads TGTGCCAGCAGCTTAAGGGACCGGGAGCAGTACTTC.

The gene calls are TRBV12-3 or TRBV12-4 and TRBJ2-1; 11 bases agree with TRBD2. This CDR3 has 11 amino acids. The trim removed 6 bases at V and 12 bases at J, leaving 1 base unmatched. The CDR3 here is CASRLAGGQFF. CDR3 nucleotides: TGTGCCAGCAGGCTAGCGGGAGGGCAGTTCTTC.

This clonotype was found many times. CDR3 DNA: TGCAGCGGATCCGGGAAGGCTACCTACAATGAGCAGTTCTTC. Its translation: CSGSGKATYNEQFF. V usage is TRBV29-1 and J usage is TRBJ2-1; D is perhaps TRBD2 (5 bases). Germline V gene lookup returns CDR1 SQVTM and CDR2 ANQGSEA. V dropped 7 bases and J dropped 2 bases, with 15 bases sitting between them. This CDR3 region has 14 residues.

The chain employs TRBV13 and TRBJ1-2; D uncertain. Germline V gene data show CDR1 as PRHDT and CDR2 as FYEKMQ (reference sequence). The CDR3 has 14 residues. Between the trimmed V and J ends, which lost 0 bases and 3 bases, there was a span of 8 bases. In DNA form, the CDR3 reads TGTGCCAGCAGCTTAGGGGTCAGCGACTATGGCTACACCTTC. This encodes CASSLGVSDYGYTF.

A word on this clonotype: At one of its ends the junction is not consistent with the germline gene, which may arise from a read error. The chain couples TRBV7-8 to TRBJ2-7; tentatively, D is TRBD2 (6 bases). CDR1 and CDR2 from the germline V gene are SGHVS and FQNEAQ. The CDR3 covers 13 residues. Written as DNA, the CDR3 is TGTGCCAGCAGCCAGACTAGGTCCTACGAGCTGTACTTC. Encoded protein: CASSQTRSYELYF.

The chain links TRBV29-1 to TRBJ2-2, with TRBD1 matching over 10 bases. The germline V gene encodes CDR1 SQVTM and CDR2 ANQGSEA. This CDR3 is built from 16 residues. V was clipped by 5 bases and J by 3 bases; unmatched bases: 9. For the CDR3, the DNA is TGCAGCGTTTTTTTCCGGGACAGGGGAGACACCGGGGAGCTGTTTTTT. Encoded protein: CSVFFRDRGDTGELFF.

The chain links TRBV7-9 to TRBJ2-7; D is perhaps TRBD1 or TRBD2 (6 bases each). V was clipped by 1 base and J by 2 bases, with 18 bases between them. The germline CDR1 and CDR2 sequences are SEHNR and FQNEAQ (reference sequence). This CDR3 contains 17 residues. CDR3 DNA: TGTGCCAGCAGCTTAGGTGAATTATCGGGGGCGCCCTACGAGCAGTACTTC. This translates into CASSLGELSGAPYEQYF.

In its sample, this clonotype was seen once. The J gene is TRBJ2-7, the V gene TRBV5-1, with 11 bases aligning to TRBD2. J was trimmed by 7 bases and V by 9 bases; bases with no gene match: 12. Germline values: CDR1 SGHRS, CDR2 YFSETQ. The CDR3 contains 14 residues. CDR3 DNA: TGCGCCACTGGGTGGGGACTAGCGGACAATGAGCAGTACTTC. Translating gives CATGWGLADNEQYF.

This clonotype was seen a single time. V usage is TRBV12-3 or TRBV12-4 and J usage is TRBJ2-2, with TRBD1 matching over 8 bases. The CDR3 has 14 amino acids. With V trimmed by 6 bases and J by 9 bases, 9 bases remained unmatched. The CDR3 DNA is TGTGCCAGCAGCCGACAGGGGAGGACCAGGGAGCTGTTTTTT. It yields the protein CASSRQGRTRELFF.

The V gene is TRBV25-1, the J gene TRBJ2-6; D is unresolved. The germline V gene encodes CDR1 MGHDK and CDR2 SYGVNS. The CDR3 runs to 15 residues. Between the trimmed V and J ends, which lost 7 bases and 0 bases, there was a span of 10 bases. The CDR3 sequence: CASTDLSSGANVLTF. CDR3 DNA: TGTGCCAGCACCGATCTGTCCTCTGGGGCCAACGTCCTGACTTTC.

This clonotype was observed once. The V gene is TRBV6-6, the J gene TRBJ1-4, with D possibly TRBD1 on 5 matching bases. The V gene lost 2 bases and the J gene lost 5 bases, with 12 bases spanning the gap. This CDR3 has 15 amino acids. Germline V gene sequence: CDR1 MNHNY, CDR2 SVGAGI (reference sequence). Here the CDR3 reads CASSYVPGRNEKLFF. CDR3 DNA sequence: TGTGCCAGCAGTTACGTTCCGGGGCGGAATGAAAAACTGTTTTTT.

V usage is TRBV3-1 and J usage is TRBJ1-2; D might be TRBD1 (5 bases). V was shortened by 2 bases and J by 3 bases, with 10 bases between the two germline ends. CDR1 and CDR2 (germline): LGHDT, YNNKEL (reference sequence). The CDR3 consists of 14 residues. The CDR3 loop is CASSQFDSYYGYTF. The DNA of the CDR3 is TGTGCCAGCAGCCAATTTGACAGCTACTATGGCTACACCTTC.

The chain uses TRBV29-1 and TRBJ1-2; no clear D. The CDR3 consists of 14 residues. Germline V gene sequence: CDR1 SQVTM, CDR2 ANQGSEA. Trimming left V 4 bases short and J 5 bases short, with 17 bases between. CDR3 DNA: TGCAGCGTTGGATTGAGTTTGGCCGGGTATGGCTACACCTTC. This encodes CSVGLSLAGYGYTF. The full variable domain, in which reference TRBV29-1 and TRBJ1-2 provide the parts outside the CDR3, is SAVISQKPSRDICQRGTSLTIQCQVDSQVTMMFWYRQQPGQSLTLIATANQGSEATYESGFVIDKFPISRPNLTFSTLTVSNMSPEDSSIYLCSVGLSLAGYGYTFGSGTRLTVV.

The chain combines TRBV28 with TRBJ1-6, with 7 positions matching TRBD1. The CDR3 is 15 amino acids. The V gene end was trimmed by 3 bases and the J gene end by 10 bases; junction bases not matched to a gene: 9. The germline V gene has CDR1 MDHEN and CDR2 SYDVKM. For the CDR3, the DNA is TGTGCCAGCAGTTTGAGCCAGGGGGTTGTATCACCCCTCCACTTT. Protein: CASSLSQGVVSPLHF. The variable domain in full, completed from reference TRBV28 and TRBJ1-6, reads DVKVTQSSRYLVKRTGEKVFLECVQDMDHENMFWYRQDPGLGLRLIYFSYDVKMKEKGDIPEGYSVSREKKERFSLILESASTNQTSMYLCASSLSQGVVSPLHFGNGTRLTVT.

This chain connects TRBV4-1 to TRBJ2-1; the D call may be TRBD1 or TRBD2 (5 bases each). The length of the CDR3 is 14 residues. CDR1 is MGHRA, CDR2 YSYEKL, per germline. Trimming shortened V by 1 base and J by 6 bases, and 10 bases separated the two germline ends. The CDR3 protein is CASSQVGDLNEQFF. The CDR3 DNA reads as TGCGCCAGCAGCCAAGTTGGGGACCTCAATGAGCAGTTCTTC.

This chain connects TRBV10-3 to TRBJ2-1; 11 positions match TRBD2. With V trimmed by 4 bases and J by 5 bases, 4 bases remained unmatched. Germline V lookup: CDR1 ENHRY, CDR2 SYGVKD. This CDR3 comprises 15 residues. CDR3 nucleotide sequence: TGTGCCATCAGTGCTTCTAGCGGGGGGAACAATGAGCAGTTCTTC. This sequence encodes CAISASSGGNNEQFF.

Concerning this clonotype itself: One junction end disagrees with the germline gene, perhaps due to a read error. DNA for the CDR3: TGTACCAGCAGTTCGGGACAGTTTAGAAGTGGGGCCAACGTCCTGACTTTC. Its protein product is CTSSSGQFRSGANVLTF. This chain connects TRBV6-5 to TRBJ2-6; 7 bases agree with TRBD1. The germline CDR1 and CDR2 sequences are MNHEY and SVGAGI. CDR3 size: 17 residues.